This TCR beta chain appears in the sequencing data of a study of early T cells in non-severe SARS-CoV-2 infection. The wider study: Unpaired chains resulted from sequencing bulk RNA of unsorted whole blood.

Study-wide results and caveats: Database matching using VDJdb favored anti-spike CD8 responses, with private and CD4 specificities left missing.

Individual cDNA molecules were tagged with unique molecular identifiers, the study reported. TCRdb recomputed calls from the 5' RACE reads with MiXCR, one row per CDR3 protein. The table has about 77,000 distinct CDR3 sequences, over 8.5% seen once; the top ten hold approximately 5%. This clonotype occurred a few times. The antigen is undetermined. The CDR3 extends over 13 amino acids. V lost 2 bases to trimming and J lost 0 bases, with 2 bases between them. Germline V gene data show CDR1 as SGHTA and CDR2 as FQGNSA. This TCR was recovered from an adult who was a healthcare worker with PCR-confirmed SARS-CoV-2 infection or an uninfected control (not recorded which). The chain recombines TRBV7-2 with TRBJ2-4; no definite D call. The sample taken for sequencing was whole blood. This chain's CDR3 is CASSLLAKNIQYF. The CDR3 DNA reads as TGTGCCAGCAGCTTACTAGCCAAAAACATTCAGTACTTC.